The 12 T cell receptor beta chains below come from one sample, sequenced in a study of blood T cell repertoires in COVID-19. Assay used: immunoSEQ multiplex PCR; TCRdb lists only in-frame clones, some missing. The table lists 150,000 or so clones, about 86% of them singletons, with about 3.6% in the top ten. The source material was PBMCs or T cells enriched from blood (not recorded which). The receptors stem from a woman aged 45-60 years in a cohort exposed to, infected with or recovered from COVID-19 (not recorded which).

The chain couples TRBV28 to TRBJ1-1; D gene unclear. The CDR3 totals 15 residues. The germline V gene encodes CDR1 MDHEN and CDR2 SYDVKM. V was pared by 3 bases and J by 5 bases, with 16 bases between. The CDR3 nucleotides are TGTGCCAGCAGTTTCACTTCTCCGGGGAAGACTGAAGCTTTCTTT. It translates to CASSFTSPGKTEAFF.

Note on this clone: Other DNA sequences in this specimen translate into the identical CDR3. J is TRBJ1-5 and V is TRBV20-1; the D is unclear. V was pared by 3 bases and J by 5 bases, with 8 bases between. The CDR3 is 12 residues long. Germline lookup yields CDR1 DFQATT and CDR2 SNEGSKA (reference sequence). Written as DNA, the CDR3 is TGCAGTGCTAGTAGCGGGGATCAGCCCCAGCATTTT. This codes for CSASSGDQPQHF.

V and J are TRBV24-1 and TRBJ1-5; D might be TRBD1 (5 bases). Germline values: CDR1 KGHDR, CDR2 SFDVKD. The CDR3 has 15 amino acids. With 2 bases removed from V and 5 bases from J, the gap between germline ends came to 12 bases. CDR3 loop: CATSDYWGVDQPQHF. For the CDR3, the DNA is TGTGCCACCAGTGATTATTGGGGGGTAGATCAGCCCCAGCATTTT.

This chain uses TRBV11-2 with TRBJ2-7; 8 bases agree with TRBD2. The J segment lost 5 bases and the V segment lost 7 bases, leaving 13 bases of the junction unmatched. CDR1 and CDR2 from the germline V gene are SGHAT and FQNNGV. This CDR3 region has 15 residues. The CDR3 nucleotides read TGTGCCAGCACCACTAACAGCGGGAGAAAGGACGAGCAGTACTTC. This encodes CASTTNSGRKDEQYF.

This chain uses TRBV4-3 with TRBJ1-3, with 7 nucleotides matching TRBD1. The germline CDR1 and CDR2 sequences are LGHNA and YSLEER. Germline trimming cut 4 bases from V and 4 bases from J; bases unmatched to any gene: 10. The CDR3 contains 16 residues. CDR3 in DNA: TGCGCCAGCAGCCCAGGGACAGCGCCGGAGGGAAACACCATATATTTT. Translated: CASSPGTAPEGNTIYF.

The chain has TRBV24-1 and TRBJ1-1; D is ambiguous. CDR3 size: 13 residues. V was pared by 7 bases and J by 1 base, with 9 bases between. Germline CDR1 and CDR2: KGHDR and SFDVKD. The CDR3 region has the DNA TGTGCCACCAGACTCACAGAGAACACTGAAGCTTTCTTT. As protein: CATRLTENTEAFF.

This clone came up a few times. The CDR3 sequence is CASSLVQGSTDTQYF. CDR3 in DNA: TGTGCCAGCAGCTTGGTGCAGGGCTCCACAGATACGCAGTATTTT. J is TRBJ2-3 and V is TRBV5-6; possibly TRBD1 for D (5 bases). The germline CDR1 and CDR2 sequences are SGHDT and YYEEEE. The V end was cut by 0 bases, the J end by 2 bases, with 10 bases between. This CDR3 has 15 amino acids.

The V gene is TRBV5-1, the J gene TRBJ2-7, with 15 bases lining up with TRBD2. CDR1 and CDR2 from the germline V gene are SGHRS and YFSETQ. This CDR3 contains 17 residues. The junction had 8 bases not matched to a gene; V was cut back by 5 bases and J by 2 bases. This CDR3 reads CASRLGLAGGRPYEQYF. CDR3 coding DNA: TGCGCCAGCAGGCTGGGACTAGCGGGAGGCCGACCCTACGAGCAGTACTTC.

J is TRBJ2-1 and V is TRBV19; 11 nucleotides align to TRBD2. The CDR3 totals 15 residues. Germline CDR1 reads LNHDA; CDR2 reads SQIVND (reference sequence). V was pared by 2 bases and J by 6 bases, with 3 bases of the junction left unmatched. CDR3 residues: CASSIRSGGANEQFF. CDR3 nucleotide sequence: TGTGCCAGTAGTATACGTAGCGGGGGGGCCAATGAGCAGTTCTTC.

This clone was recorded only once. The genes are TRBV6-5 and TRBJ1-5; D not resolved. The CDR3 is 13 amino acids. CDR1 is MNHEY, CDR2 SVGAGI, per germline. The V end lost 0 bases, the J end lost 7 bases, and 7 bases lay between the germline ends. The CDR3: CASSYSEGQPQHF. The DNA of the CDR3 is TGTGCCAGCAGTTACTCAGAGGGCCAGCCCCAGCATTTT.

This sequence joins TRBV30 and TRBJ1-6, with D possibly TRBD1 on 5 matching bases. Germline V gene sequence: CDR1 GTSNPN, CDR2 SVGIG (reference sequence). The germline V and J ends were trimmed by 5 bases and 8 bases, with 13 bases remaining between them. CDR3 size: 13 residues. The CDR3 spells CAWQRGLDSPLHF. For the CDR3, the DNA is TGTGCCTGGCAACGGGGGTTGGATTCACCCCTCCACTTT.

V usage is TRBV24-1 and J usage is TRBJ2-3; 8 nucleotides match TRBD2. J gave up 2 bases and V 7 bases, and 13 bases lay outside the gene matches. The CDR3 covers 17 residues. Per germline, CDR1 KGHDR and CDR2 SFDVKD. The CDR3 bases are TGTGCCACCAGCACCAGCGGCGGGGGGCGGACCACAGATACGCAGTATTTT. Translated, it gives CATSTSGGGRTTDTQYF.